The rows below give T cell receptor beta chains drawn from one sample of a study of shared clonotypes between healthy human individuals. The method was immunoSEQ multiplex PCR; TCRdb's version includes in-frame clones alone and lacks a portion of them. The top ten clones hold around 25% of a sample with about 120,000 clones, 55% to 80% of them seen once. Sequencing input: memory CD8+ T cells sorted from blood. These receptors came from a woman aged 25 to 39 in good health. The CDR3 runs from the conserved cysteine through the conserved F or W.

v_gene	CDR3aa
TRBV25-1	CASSAVFEAFF
TRBV7-9	CASSRPHYEQYF
TRBV9	CASSSKAGSGAGELFF
TRBV6-4	CASSDLLADSSYEQYF
TRBV19	CASTGLAVVEAQYF
TRBV6-1	CASSARGASYEQYF
TRBV5-4	CASSVRQGGGYTF
TRBV18	CASSPEGGIETQYF
TRBV27	CASSSYQGYRSYEQYF
TRBV9	CASSSDLTGATNEKLFF
TRBV5-4	CASSLTQGPAYEQYF
TRBV7-9	CASRRAEYGYTF
TRBV11-2	CASSTGTSGMNEQFF
TRBV10-1	CASSSGQGDADTQYF
TRBV5-6	CASSGTGYNEQFF
TRBV25-1	CASSIEGTTYSGELFF
TRBV5-6	CASSLATGGRDEKLFF
TRBV5-5	CASSIGQGSGNEQFF
TRBV7-9	CASSLGPYEQFF
TRBV2	CASSKRTSGIYEQYF
TRBV28	CASSFGGEGYTF
TRBV6-4	CASSDSSESSYNEQFF
TRBV5-1	CASSGGQSASEKLFF
TRBV6-1	CASSEAGGQHTYEQYF
TRBV29-1	CSAKGHEKSNYGYTF
TRBV2	CASSEGLAGELFTDTQYF
TRBV19	CASRRGDRHTGELFF
TRBV5-5	CASSYGTSGRARETQYF